This T cell receptor beta chain emerged from a study of beta chain features in type 1 diabetes (dated by TCRdb to the late 2010s). For context, the study as a whole: Patients and healthy donors did not differ in mean age, gender distribution, total cell number or subset yield. A total of roughly 100 million sorted cells were examined across all samples, and the number of cells per subset was strongly correlated with RNA yield. The study compared the TCRB repertoires of sorted circulating CD4+ T cell subsets in recently diagnosed type 1 diabetes patients with those in matched healthy donors. Regulatory and stem cell-like memory subsets were isolated from only 8 patients and roughly eight healthy donors, whereas naive and central memory subsets came from all 30 or so donors. What the research found in general, with its limitations: PCR might favor shorter templates, but patient and control samples were amplified and corrected together, so any skew would affect both groups equally. Naive, central memory and regulatory TCRB repertoires appeared to be more similar among patients than among healthy donors. Fewer insertions and more nucleotide deletions at VDJ recombination sites were observed in patients with type 1 diabetes, implying thymic rearrangement abnormalities. In all four CD4+ subsets, TCRB CDR3 length was moderately but significantly shorter in type 1 diabetes patients. Only small numbers of individuals were included in the HLA sub-analyses, which left unresolved whether HLA type had any influence on TCRB rearrangement. Because cDNA was sequenced instead of genomic DNA, highly expressing activated cells could be over-represented, though the groups showed no difference in activation or CD3 levels.

As concerns this clone: No cognate antigen has been identified for it. It has no much larger one-base neighbor in the sample; base qualities were not kept.

The High Capacity cDNA Reverse Transcription Kit was used to reverse transcribe all of the isolated RNA, meaning that expressed TCRB transcripts were what got sequenced. Naive, central memory and regulatory T cell samples underwent deep immunoSEQ sequencing, averaging roughly 3.5 million total reads per sample. Sorted cells were lysed in RLT buffer, and RNA was extracted using DNase-treated RNeasy Micro or Mini kits according to cell number. To prevent cross-contamination, each cell subset was processed individually, whereas patient and healthy donor samples were processed jointly. The immunoSEQ multiplex PCR was used to amplify TCRB sequences from cDNA, generating 87-bp fragments that spanned the CDR3 region. Amplicons were sequenced on the Illumina HiSeq platform. Per the original workflow: Synthetic template baselines were used to correct PCR bias computationally, reads within Hamming distance 2 were collapsed together, and singletons that could not be merged were discarded. Reads were aligned to IMGT to assign V, D and J genes, CDR3 length, and insertions or deletions at six rearrangement sites. Within each subset, clonotype counts were normalized to the number of sorted cells before true diversity and Gini coefficients were calculated with the tcR R package. The overlap coefficient, calculated on TCRB nucleotide sequences, was used to quantify repertoire sharing. This immuneACCESS table, as held by TCRdb, lists in-frame sequences with V and J called but not all clones. Of the missing ones, under half trace to an unresolved V gene in checked studies; the others have no known cause. V and J calls and clone size are those listed in that table; D and trimming were worked out from the DNA. The sample data list tens of thousands of clones, and about 61% of these were observed just once. The top ten clonotypes cover roughly 2% of the sample.

Each donor gave one peripheral blood draw, approximately 120 mL on average, collected into heparinised tubes. A BD FACSAria II and a panel including CD45RO, CCR7, CD25, CD127, CD95 and CD27 were used to sort naive, central memory, regulatory and stem cell-like memory CD4+ T cells. A purity above 95% was achieved for all sorted populations. PBMCs were isolated immediately by Lymphoprep density gradient centrifugation and stained directly without culture. So that batch effects would be minimized, each experiment stained and sorted samples in pairs, pairing one healthy donor with one patient. Trimming removed 4 bases from V and 8 bases from J, leaving 7 bases between the germline ends. The CDR3 goes from the cysteine to the phenylalanine over 11 residues. The read is trimmed to its CDR3 DNA, 33 bases read in frame from base 1. The germline V gene yields SNHLY for CDR1 and FYNNEI for CDR2.

Recombination linked TRBV2 to TRBJ2-3, with the D gene not clear enough to name. Sequencing used Tregs from blood. The cell subset or site label here, explained by the study, means: regulatory CD4+ T cells. This clonotype was sampled from a woman under 30 in good health. The CDR3 here reads CASSVLGTQYF. The DNA is as follows: TGTGCCAGCAGTGTTCTCGGTACGCAGTATTTT. Reference TRBV2 and TRBJ2-3 proteins supply the regions before and after the CDR3; the full variable domain is: EPEVTQTPSHQVTQMGQEVILRCVPISNHLYFYWYRQILGQKVEFLVSFYNNEISEKSEIFDDQFSVERPDGSNFTLKIRSTKLEDSAMYFCASSVLGTQYFGPGTRLTVL.